This note documents a single T cell receptor beta chain sequence. Trimming removed 4 bases from V and 6 bases from J, with 16 bases in between. Germline CDR1 LGHNA, CDR2 YNFKEQ. The CDR3 loop spans 15 amino acids. The method was immunoSEQ multiplex PCR; TCRdb's version includes in-frame clones alone and lacks a portion of them. Among under 15,000 clones listed, approximately 83% were seen once. The data derive from a study of sequential checkpoint blockade in melanoma. Treatment here: randomized to nivolumab then ipilimumab (arm A) or the reverse (arm B). The source material was CD8+ T cells sorted from blood (inferred from file names), sampled from a patient given nivolumab and ipilimumab in sequence. The clonotype comes from a human donor with melanoma. The V call is TRBV4-2, the J call TRBJ2-4; maybe TRBD2 (5 bases). The CDR3 reads CASSPEGFDGNIQYF. The DNA for the CDR3 is TGTGCCAGCAGCCCTGAGGGTTTCGACGGAAACATTCAGTACTTC.